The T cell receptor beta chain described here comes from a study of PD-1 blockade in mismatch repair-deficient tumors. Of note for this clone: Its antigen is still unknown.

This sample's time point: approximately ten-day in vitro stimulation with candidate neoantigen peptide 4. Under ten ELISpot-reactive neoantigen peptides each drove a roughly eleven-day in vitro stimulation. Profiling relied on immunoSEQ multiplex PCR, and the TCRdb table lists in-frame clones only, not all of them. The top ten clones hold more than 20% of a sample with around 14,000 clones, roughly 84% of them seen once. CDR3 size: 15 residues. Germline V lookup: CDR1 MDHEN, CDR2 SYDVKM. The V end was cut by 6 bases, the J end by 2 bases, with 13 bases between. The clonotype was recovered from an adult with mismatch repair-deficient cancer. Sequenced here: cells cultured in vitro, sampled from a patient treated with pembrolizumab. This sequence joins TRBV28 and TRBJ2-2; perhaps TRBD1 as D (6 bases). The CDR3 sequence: CASRRDRRNTGELFF. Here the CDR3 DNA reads TGTGCCAGCAGACGAGACAGGCGAAACACCGGGGAGCTGTTTTTT.